This is a list of T cell receptor beta chains from one sample in a study of T cell changes during pregnancy in multiple sclerosis. Clones were sequenced by immunoSEQ multiplex PCR, and TCRdb holds only the in-frame ones, with some missing. In the table there are about 49,000 clones, roughly 94% of which are singletons. Here the sequenced sample was CD8+ T cells from peripheral blood mononuclear cells, taken before pregnancy. These receptor sequences come from a female donor with multiple sclerosis, enrolled in a pregnancy study. CDR3s include the opening cysteine and the closing phenylalanine or tryptophan. The order of the fields is J gene, D gene, clone size, V gene, CDR3 DNA, CDR3 protein. A D gene is named only where the DNA matches it firmly. Part of the rows lack a size; the others show once, few, many or a class for expanded clones.

>TRBJ2-3|TRBD2|.|TRBV2
TGTGCCAGCAGGCCCCCACTAGCGGGAGGCACAGATACGCAGTATTTT
CASRPPLAGGTDTQYF
>TRBJ1-2|TRBD1|.|TRBV7-6
TGTGCCAGCAGCATAGGACAGGGGATCACTGGCTACACCTTC
CASSIGQGITGYTF
>TRBJ1-1|.|.|TRBV28
TGTGCCAGCAGTTTTAGGCCCGGGACACTTCACACTGAAGCTTTCTTT
CASSFRPGTLHTEAFF
>TRBJ1-1|TRBD1|.|TRBV7-9
TGTGCCAGCAGCTTATTCCCAGGGGGCGAGGGAAACACTGAAGCTTTCTTT
CASSLFPGGEGNTEAFF
>TRBJ2-7|.|once|TRBV6-5
TGTGCCAGCAGCAACCTCTACAGGGATGACAACGAGCAGTACTTC
CASSNLYRDDNEQYF
>TRBJ2-7|.|.|TRBV7-7
TGTGCCAGCAGCTTATATCAGGGCTACGAGCAGTACTTC
CASSLYQGYEQYF
>TRBJ1-5|TRBD1|.|TRBV7-2
TGTGCCAGCACGGGGACAGGGTCTCTAGTTGTCCCCCAGCATTTT
CASTGTGSLVVPQHF
>TRBJ1-1|.|.|TRBV6-7
TGTGCCAGCAGGGGACAGAACACTGAAGCTTTCTTT
CASRGQNTEAFF
>TRBJ1-3|.|.|TRBV4-1
TGCGCCAGCAGCCCCCTAGGAAACACCATATATTTT
CASSPLGNTIYF
>TRBJ2-7|.|once|TRBV5-1
TGCGCCAGCAGAGAGAACCCGGGTTACGAGCAGTACTTC
CASRENPGYEQYF
>TRBJ1-2|.|.|TRBV27
TGTGCCAGCGCTCCGGGACATACATATGGCTACACCTTC
CASAPGHTYGYTF
>TRBJ2-2|TRBD2|.|TRBV6-1
TGTGCCAGCAGTGAAGGACTAGCGGGAGGCTCCTGGGGGGAGCTGTTTTTT
CASSEGLAGGSWGELFF
>TRBJ1-2|.|.|TRBV4-3
TGCGCCAGCAGCCAAGACGCCAGGTCCTGGTATGGCTACACCTTC
CASSQDARSWYGYTF
>TRBJ1-1|TRBD1|.|TRBV4-3
TGCGCCAGCAGCCAAGGGACAGGGCCGAACACTGAAGCTTTCTTT
CASSQGTGPNTEAFF
>TRBJ2-7|TRBD1|.|TRBV7-3
TGTGCCAGCAGCTTAACAGGGGGCGAAATGGACGAGCAGTACTTC
CASSLTGGEMDEQYF
>TRBJ2-7|TRBD1|.|TRBV19
TGTGCCAGTAGTATGGGACAGGACTACGAGCAGTACTTC
CASSMGQDYEQYF
>TRBJ2-7|.|.|TRBV4-1
TGCGCCAGCAGCCAAATAGCGGCTCAGGAGCAGTACTTC
CASSQIAAQEQYF
>TRBJ2-3|TRBD2|.|TRBV9
TGTGCCAGCAGCGTCTCGCGGGAGGGGGATACGCAGTATTTT
CASSVSREGDTQYF
>TRBJ2-7|TRBD2|once|TRBV29-1
TGCAGCGTTGATAACAGCGTAAGCGGGGGACACTACGAGCAGTACTTC
CSVDNSVSGGHYEQYF
>TRBJ2-3|TRBD2|.|TRBV29-1
TGCAGCGTAACTAGCGGGTCTAGCACAGATACGCAGTATTTT
CSVTSGSSTDTQYF
>TRBJ1-2|.|.|TRBV9
TGTGCCAGCAGCGTAGAGGATTGGTCCCTAGATGGCTACACCTTC
CASSVEDWSLDGYTF
>TRBJ2-7|TRBD1|.|TRBV5-1
TGCGCCAGCAGCTTAACAGGGGTCTACGAGCAGTACTTC
CASSLTGVYEQYF
>TRBJ1-1|.|few|TRBV27
TGTGCCAGCACCCCCGGGAGGGGCGCTGAAGCTTTCTTT
CASTPGRGAEAFF
>TRBJ2-7|TRBD2|.|TRBV4-3
TGCGCCAGCAGCCTTTCGCTCAGGGACTACTCCTACGAGCAGTACTTC
CASSLSLRDYSYEQYF
>TRBJ1-1|.|once|TRBV28
TGTGCCAGCAGTTTAGCGGTGAACACTGAAGCTTTCTTT
CASSLAVNTEAFF
>TRBJ1-2|.|.|TRBV30
TGTGCCTGGAGTGTACTTAACGTCGCGGCGTATGGCTACACCTTC
CAWSVLNVAAYGYTF
>TRBJ2-7|TRBD2|medium-sized|TRBV4-2
TGTGCCAGCAGCCAAGATAGCGGGAGTTTTTACGAGCAGTACTTC
CASSQDSGSFYEQYF
>TRBJ2-7|TRBD2|.|TRBV15
TGTGCCACCAGCAGAGACGGCGGGAGCTCTCCCGAGCAGTACTTC
CATSRDGGSSPEQYF
>TRBJ1-4|TRBD1|.|TRBV28
TGTGCCAGCAGCCACTTTCGGACAGGACCGAATGAAAAACTGTTTTTT
CASSHFRTGPNEKLFF
>TRBJ2-2|.|.|TRBV11-2
TGTGCCAGCAGCTTCCCGGGGTTACCCAGGGGTACCACCGGGGAGCTGTTTTTT
CASSFPGLPRGTTGELFF
>TRBJ1-1|TRBD1|.|TRBV5-1
TGCGCCAGCAGCTGGGGACAGGGGACGAACACTGAAGCTTTCTTT
CASSWGQGTNTEAFF
>TRBJ2-7|.|.|TRBV7-2
TGTGCCAGCAGTTTCGGACTTGGCTACGAGCAGTACTTC
CASSFGLGYEQYF
>TRBJ2-3|TRBD1|.|TRBV2
TGTGCCAGCAGCTTACCAGGGGGAGATACGCAGTATTTT
CASSLPGGDTQYF
>TRBJ2-2|.|.|TRBV11-3
TGTGCCAGCAGCTTTAGGAACACCGGGGAGCTGTTTTTT
CASSFRNTGELFF
>TRBJ2-5|TRBD2|.|TRBV27
TGTGCCAGTTCGGGACTAGCGGGAGGTGGTTCAGAGACCCAGTACTTC
CASSGLAGGGSETQYF
>TRBJ2-7|TRBD2|.|TRBV27
TGTGCCAGCAGTTTAAGCGGGAAGGGATCCTACGAGCAGTACTTC
CASSLSGKGSYEQYF